Presented here are 32 T cell receptor beta chains from one specimen sequenced in a study of blood T cell repertoires in COVID-19. Only in-frame clones appear in the TCRdb table, and some are missing; sequencing was by immunoSEQ multiplex PCR. The sample contains 25,000 to 30,000 clones, roughly 90% of which appear only once. Material for sequencing was peripheral blood. The receptors stem from a human donor in a cohort sampled during active COVID-19.

This clone was picked up one time. CDR3 protein: CASSPSRGTDTEAFF. The CDR3 DNA sequence: TGTGCCAGCAGCCCTAGCAGGGGTACGGACACTGAAGCTTTCTTT. J is TRBJ1-1 and V is TRBV9; D is possibly TRBD1 (6 bases). Germline V lookup: CDR1 SGDLS, CDR2 YYNGEE. The CDR3 has 15 amino acids. The V end was cut by 4 bases, the J end by 3 bases, with 16 bases between. Looking up the rest from reference TRBV9 and TRBJ1-1 gives the full variable domain: DSGVTQTPKHLITATGQRVTLRCSPRSGDLSVYWYQQSLDQGLQFLIQYYNGEERAKGNILERFSAQQFPDLHSELNLSSLELGDSALYFCASSPSRGTDTEAFFGQGTRLTVV.

Written as DNA, the CDR3 is TGTGCCAGCAGTTACACCAGCCAAGAGACCCAGTACTTC. It translates to CASSYTSQETQYF. V gene TRBV6-5 combines with J gene TRBJ2-5; D remains ambiguous. Germline V lookup: CDR1 MNHEY, CDR2 SVGAGI. The CDR3 covers 13 residues. Trimming removed 2 bases at V and 1 base at J, with 5 bases between.

The rearrangement joins TRBV5-4 to TRBJ2-6; weak D call: TRBD1 (5 bases). This CDR3 is built from 15 residues. The germline V gene encodes CDR1 SGHNT and CDR2 YYREEE (reference sequence). The ends were cut back, 0 bases at V and 4 bases at J, with 8 bases in the middle. As DNA, the CDR3 is TGTGCCAGCAGCTTGGGGGCAGGGGGGGCCAACGTCCTGACTTTC. This encodes CASSLGAGGANVLTF.

This clone was observed a single time. This chain uses TRBV4-3 with TRBJ1-4; perhaps TRBD1 as D (6 bases). The CDR3 covers 16 residues. Trimming stripped 4 bases from V and 5 bases from J, with 17 bases between. Germline V gene sequence: CDR1 LGHNA, CDR2 YSLEER. The chain's CDR3 is CASSRVWDKPNEKLFF. CDR3 DNA sequence: TGCGCCAGCAGCCGGGTATGGGACAAACCAAATGAAAAACTGTTTTTT.

The gene calls are TRBV10-3 and TRBJ1-1, with 9 bases fitting TRBD1. V lost 2 bases to trimming and J lost 4 bases; unmatched junction nucleotides: 11. Germline-derived CDR1 and CDR2 are ENHRY and SYGVKD. The CDR3 totals 17 residues. CDR3 nucleotides: TGTGCCATCAGTGAGCCGAGGACAGGGGAGGTGGGCACTGAAGCTTTCTTT. Protein sequence: CAISEPRTGEVGTEAFF.

The V and J genes are TRBV27 and TRBJ2-3, with 9 bases identical to TRBD2. Trimming cost V 3 bases and J 6 bases; bases outside gene matches: 10. The CDR3 is 16 amino acids. Germline lookup yields CDR1 MNHEY and CDR2 SMNVEV (reference sequence). CDR3 in amino acids: CASSFLAGAPGDTQYF. CDR3 in DNA: TGTGCCAGCAGTTTTTTAGCGGGGGCGCCCGGGGATACGCAGTATTTT.

The V call is TRBV13, the J call TRBJ2-1, with TRBD1 matching over 11 bases. The CDR3 has 14 residues. V dropped 5 bases and J dropped 8; count of bases not matched to a gene: 5. Germline CDR1 is PRHDT and CDR2 is FYEKMQ (reference sequence). CDR3 DNA: TGTGCCAGCAGCCTCCGGGACAGGGGGGATGAGCAGTTCTTC. Protein: CASSLRDRGDEQFF.

The chain links TRBV12-5 to TRBJ2-7; D is possibly TRBD1 (6 bases). This CDR3 is 16 amino acids long. Trimming left V 1 base short and J 0 bases short, with 13 bases between. The germline CDR1 and CDR2 sequences are LGHNT and FRNRAP. CDR3 amino acids: CASGLGTGISSYEQYF. In nucleotides, the CDR3 is TGTGCTAGTGGTTTGGGAACAGGGATCAGCTCCTACGAGCAGTACTTC.

This clone was recorded a few times. This chain's CDR3 is CASGQGGAYEQYF. The CDR3 DNA follows: TGTGCCAGCGGCCAAGGGGGGGCCTACGAGCAGTACTTC. The J gene is TRBJ2-7, the V gene TRBV6-2 or TRBV6-3; TRBD2 might be the D (7 bases). The CDR3 covers 13 residues. Germline assignment: CDR1 MNHEY and CDR2 SVGEGT. V was shortened by 8 bases and J by 2 bases, with 13 bases between the two germline ends.

The chain combines TRBV7-8 with TRBJ1-1; D is possibly TRBD1 (5 bases). This CDR3 spans 13 amino acids. Germline CDR1 and CDR2: SGHVS and FQNEAQ. V was cut by 5 bases and J by 4 bases, with 11 bases left in between. In DNA form, the CDR3 reads TGTGCCAGCAGCCCTCAGGGTCCCACTGAAGCTTTCTTT. Translated, it gives CASSPQGPTEAFF.

V gene TRBV5-4 combines with J gene TRBJ2-5; 7 nucleotides align to TRBD1. With 0 bases clipped from V and 4 bases from J, the junction kept 9 bases outside the gene matches. The CDR3 extends over 16 amino acids. Germline CDR1 reads SGHNT; CDR2 reads YYREEE (reference sequence). The CDR3 region has the DNA TGTGCCAGCAGCTTGGTTAGACAGGGCGGTTCAGAGACCCAGTACTTC. Encoded protein: CASSLVRQGGSETQYF.

This clone was found a few times. V is TRBV30 and J is TRBJ2-1, with 9 bases fitting TRBD2. CDR1 is GTSNPN and CDR2 is SVGIG in the germline V gene (reference sequence). V lost 1 base to trimming and J lost 5 bases; unmatched junction nucleotides: 6. CDR3 size: 15 residues. In nucleotides, the CDR3 is TGTGCCTGGAGTGCAGGGACTAGCAAAAACAATGAGCAGTTCTTC. Translated: CAWSAGTSKNNEQFF.

The chain couples TRBV23-1 to TRBJ1-2, with D perhaps TRBD1 (5 bases). TRBV23-1 is an ORF, with its function uncertain. Trimming cost V 4 bases and J 6 bases, with 15 bases left between them. This CDR3 has 14 amino acids. The CDR3 reads CASSLIRRVNGYTF. The CDR3 DNA sequence: TGCGCCAGCAGTCTGATTCGCAGGGTAAATGGCTACACCTTC.

This chain joins TRBV2 and TRBJ2-3; 13 bases align to TRBD2. CDR3 length equals 16 residues. CDR1 and CDR2 from the germline V gene are SNHLY and FYNNEI. The V segment lost 5 bases and the J segment 8 bases; nucleotides outside the gene matches: 10. CDR3 sequence: CASSPGLAGPAGTQYF. CDR3 in DNA: TGTGCCAGCAGTCCGGGACTAGCGGGGCCAGCTGGTACGCAGTATTTT.

This chain links TRBV7-8 with TRBJ2-5, with 8 nucleotides matching TRBD1. Germline V gene sequence: CDR1 SGHVS, CDR2 FQNEAQ. Losses at the gene ends were 2 bases for V and 2 bases for J; bases not matched to a gene: 4. The CDR3 length is 15 residues. Written as DNA, the CDR3 is TGTGCCAGCAGCTTACGACAGGGGTTACAAGAGACCCAGTACTTC. This gives the protein CASSLRQGLQETQYF.

V gene TRBV6-5 combines with J gene TRBJ2-7, with D possibly matching TRBD1 (6 bases). The CDR3 runs 11 residues. CDR1 is MNHEY, CDR2 SVGAGI, per germline. V lost 6 bases and J lost 8, with 11 bases in between. The CDR3 nucleotides are TGTGCCAGCAGCCAGGGGTGGAAGCAGTACTTC. Translated, it gives CASSQGWKQYF.

V gene TRBV6-5 combines with J gene TRBJ2-3; the D gene is possibly TRBD2 (7 bases). The V end lost 5 bases, the J end lost 2 bases, and 14 bases lay between the germline ends. The CDR3 is made up of 15 amino acids. Germline V gene lookup returns CDR1 MNHEY and CDR2 SVGAGI. CDR3 amino acids: CASSRGGVTTDTQYF. CDR3 nucleotides: TGTGCCAGCAGTAGGGGGGGGGTTACCACAGATACGCAGTATTTT.

V and J are TRBV28 and TRBJ1-6, with D perhaps TRBD1 (5 bases). This CDR3 is 11 amino acids long. With 8 bases removed from V and 12 bases from J, the gap between germline ends came to 11 bases. The germline V gene encodes CDR1 MDHEN and CDR2 SYDVKM. This chain's CDR3 is CASADREPLHF. The CDR3 nucleotides are TGTGCCAGCGCCGACAGAGAACCCCTCCACTTT.

This rearrangement joins TRBV15 to TRBJ2-5; 10 bases agree with TRBD2. V shed 3 bases and J 1 base; nucleotides not matched to a gene: 8. The germline gives CDR1 LNHNV, CDR2 YYDKDF (reference sequence). This CDR3 is 17 amino acids long. The CDR3 reads CATSSKGLAAIQETQYF. The CDR3 DNA reads as TGTGCCACCAGCAGTAAAGGACTAGCGGCCATCCAAGAGACCCAGTACTTC.

The V call is TRBV3-1 (or the pseudogene TRBV3-2), the J call TRBJ2-3; 8 nucleotides line up with TRBD2. CDR1 LGHDT and CDR2 YNNKEL come from the germline V gene (reference sequence). The CDR3 is made up of 15 amino acids. Trimming cost V 1 base and J 4 bases; bases outside gene matches: 4. The CDR3 DNA follows: TGTGCCAGCAGCCAAGCTAGCGGGTTCGCAGATACGCAGTATTTT. This gives the protein CASSQASGFADTQYF.

This sequence joins TRBV5-1 and TRBJ2-7, with D tentatively TRBD1 (5 bases). The CDR3 covers 14 residues. Trimming took off 0 bases at V and 5 bases at J, with 12 bases between the two ends. Germline assignment: CDR1 SGHRS and CDR2 YFSETQ. CDR3 DNA sequence: TGCGCCAGCAGCTTGGGTCCAGGGTTGGACGAGCAGTACTTC. This gives the protein CASSLGPGLDEQYF.

J is TRBJ2-5 and V is TRBV3-1 (or the pseudogene TRBV3-2); weak D call: TRBD1 (5 bases). Trimming pared 1 base from V and 5 bases from J, leaving 11 bases between. CDR1 and CDR2 (germline): LGHDT, YNNKEL (reference sequence). This CDR3 contains 14 residues. CDR3 nucleotide sequence: TGTGCCAGCAGCCAAGGCAGGGTAGGGGAGACCCAGTACTTC. Translated, it gives CASSQGRVGETQYF.

V and J are TRBV3-1 (or the pseudogene TRBV3-2) and TRBJ1-3; TRBD1 is a possible D gene (6 bases). Germline lookup yields CDR1 LGHDT and CDR2 YNNKEL (reference sequence). The CDR3 runs 13 residues. V gave up 2 bases and J gave up 7 bases, with 9 bases separating them. For the CDR3, the DNA is TGTGCCAGCAGCCAACAGGGGAGTAACACCATATATTTT. Protein product: CASSQQGSNTIYF.

CDR3 sequence (DNA): TGTGCCAGCAGCTCGGACAGGGTCTATGGCTACACCTTC. Translating it yields CASSSDRVYGYTF. V is TRBV7-8 and J is TRBJ1-2; TRBD1 matches at 8 bases. With 4 bases clipped from V and 4 bases from J, the junction kept 2 bases outside the gene matches. Per germline, CDR1 SGHVS and CDR2 FQNEAQ. The CDR3 is 13 residues long.

The V gene is TRBV24-1, the J gene TRBJ2-2, with TRBD2 matching over 12 bases. Per the germline V gene, CDR1 is KGHDR and CDR2 is SFDVKD. The CDR3 is 17 amino acids. Trimming took 5 bases from V and 3 from J; bases not matched to a gene: 6. In nucleotides, the CDR3 is TGTGCCACCAGTGTGTCTAGCGGGGGGGCTTACACCGGGGAGCTGTTTTTT. Translation: CATSVSSGGAYTGELFF.

This clone has just one count. The chain links TRBV5-8 to TRBJ2-5; 14 nucleotides line up with TRBD2. Trimming at V came to 3 bases and at J to 1 base, leaving 2 bases not matched to a gene. Germline V gene data show CDR1 as SGHTS and CDR2 as YDEGEE. CDR3 length equals 16 residues. The CDR3 protein is CASSSGLAGAQETQYF. In DNA, the CDR3 is TGTGCCAGCAGCTCGGGACTAGCGGGGGCCCAAGAGACCCAGTACTTC.

V gene TRBV7-2 combines with J gene TRBJ2-4, with 13 bases lining up with TRBD2. The J segment lost 1 base and the V segment lost 5 bases, leaving 8 bases of the junction unmatched. Looked up from germline, CDR1 is SGHTA and CDR2 is FQGNSA. This CDR3 is built from 18 residues. CDR3 loop: CASSPRTSGGPAKNIQYF. The CDR3 DNA reads TGTGCCAGCAGCCCCCGGACTAGCGGGGGCCCCGCCAAAAACATTCAGTACTTC. Variable domain in full (rest from reference TRBV7-2 and TRBJ2-4): GAGVSQSPSNKVTEKGKDVELRCDPISGHTALYWYRQSLGQGLEFLIYFQGNSAPDKSGLPSDRFSAERTGGSVSTLTIQRTQQEDSAVYLCASSPRTSGGPAKNIQYFGAGTRLSVL.

This chain connects TRBV5-1 to TRBJ2-7; TRBD1 agrees at 8 bases. The V segment lost 0 bases and the J segment 12 bases; nucleotides outside the gene matches: 23. The germline V gene encodes CDR1 SGHRS and CDR2 YFSETQ. The CDR3 extends over 18 amino acids. CDR3 coding DNA: TGCGCCAGCAGCTTGGACCTTGGCCGGTCGGGGACAGGCTTCCCGGGGTACTTC. Translation gives CASSLDLGRSGTGFPGYF.

This clone was seen a handful of times. This rearrangement joins TRBV6-1 to TRBJ1-4, with 7 bases aligning to TRBD1. With 4 bases clipped from V and 0 bases from J, the junction kept 14 bases outside the gene matches. The CDR3 consists of 19 residues. Germline CDR1 and CDR2: MNHNS and SASEGT. CDR3 DNA sequence: TGTGCCAGCAGTGCTTGGGGGACAGCCATTTTCTCAACTAATGAAAAACTGTTTTTT. It encodes CASSAWGTAIFSTNEKLFF.

CDR3 sequence: CASSIATGGSTEAFF. The DNA for the CDR3 is TGTGCCAGTAGTATAGCGACAGGTGGATCCACTGAAGCTTTCTTT. The chain joins TRBV19 to TRBJ1-1, with D tentatively TRBD1 (6 bases). Trimming cost V 1 base and J 4 bases, with 13 bases left between them. The CDR3 runs 15 residues. CDR1 is LNHDA and CDR2 is SQIVND in the germline V gene (reference sequence). The full variable domain, completed using reference TRBV19 and TRBJ1-1, is DGGITQSPKYLFRKEGQNVTLSCEQNLNHDAMYWYRQDPGQGLRLIYYSQIVNDFQKGDIAEGYSVSREKKESFPLTVTSAQKNPTAFYLCASSIATGGSTEAFFGQGTRLTVV.

The rearrangement joins TRBV7-6 to TRBJ2-1; 8 bases match TRBD2. This CDR3 has 14 amino acids. In germline, CDR1 is SGHVS, CDR2 FNYEAQ. Trimming took 5 bases from V and 7 from J; bases not matched to a gene: 7. CDR3 sequence reads: CASSPGREPNEQFF. As DNA, the CDR3 is TGTGCCAGCAGCCCCGGGAGGGAACCTAATGAGCAGTTCTTC.

The chain links TRBV5-3 to TRBJ1-6; 8 positions agree with TRBD1. TRBV5-3 has ORF status, its function being uncertain. CDR3 length equals 15 residues. J gave up 8 bases and V 1 base, and 5 bases lay outside the gene matches. CDR3 DNA: TGTGCCAGAAGCTTGAGACAGGGGTTGGATTCACCCCTCCACTTT. Its protein is CARSLRQGLDSPLHF.